This T cell receptor beta chain was observed in a study of cytomegalovirus exposure and HLA in healthy donors. General study points: Further analysis was carried out later, and it showed several of the most significant clusters appearing linked to common viral pathogens. Association of a missense DCLRE1C variant with TCR beta V- and J-gene trimming was reported in a later analysis. DRB1 had the most TCR associations and HLA-C the fewest, a later analysis found, with rates varying by HLA locus.

V lost 7 bases and J lost 8, with 11 bases in between. Germline V gene sequence: CDR1 SQVTM, CDR2 ANQGSEA. The CDR3 is 11 amino acids. To note about this clone: Its antigen is not identified.

The study ran its PCR with 60 Vbeta and 13 Jbeta primers. Method: immunoSEQ multiplex PCR; TCRdb's copy keeps in-frame clones and lacks some. The top ten clones hold approximately 5.6% of a sample with about 170,000 clones, 73% of them seen once. This TCR derives from a woman in her late teens or twenties in good health and CMV-seropositive. The V call is TRBV29-1, the J call TRBJ1-4; a weak D match, TRBD1 (5 bases). Source material: PBMCs. The CDR3 DNA reads as TGCAGCGCCGGACAAGGCGAAAAACTGTTTTTT. It encodes CSAGQGEKLFF.